This T cell receptor beta chain came from a study of blood T cell repertoires in COVID-19. Clones were sequenced by immunoSEQ multiplex PCR, and TCRdb holds only the in-frame ones, with some missing. The sample carries 200,000 or so clones, about four fifths recorded once. Germline V gene lookup returns CDR1 SGHRS and CDR2 YFSETQ. Germline trimming cut 4 bases from V and 6 bases from J; bases unmatched to any gene: 9. The CDR3 is 15 residues long. The source is a woman aged 80 or over with COVID-19, enrolled during active disease. The sample taken for sequencing was peripheral blood. This chain uses TRBV5-1 with TRBJ2-7; 11 bases are shared with TRBD1. DNA of the CDR3: TGCGCCAGCAGCCTCACCCCCGGGACAGGGGGCGAGCAGTACTTC. Protein sequence: CASSLTPGTGGEQYF.